This T cell receptor (beta chain) was sequenced during a study of breast tumors, draining lymph nodes, adjacent tissues. Study conclusions and caveats: Tumor T cell lymph node origin was a supported hypothesis, not proven. Tumor TCR diversity was below lymph nodes but above nontumor tissue. Luminal-like breast cancer showed significantly higher tumor–nontumor repertoire similarity than basal-like. Most tumor T cells seemingly derive from lymph node, then expand in tumor.

The lymph nodes were axillary draining lymph nodes from breast cancer patients. TCRdb reprocessed the multiplex PCR reads via MiXCR and lists one record per CDR3 protein. The table lists over 130,000 distinct CDR3 sequences, roughly 33% of them singletons, with roughly 2.3% in the top ten. This clonotype has at least ten counts. Its antigen remains unidentified. The CDR3 totals 15 residues. Germline V lookup: CDR1 MDHEN, CDR2 SYDVKM. Deletions cut 5 bases from V and 2 bases from J, with 12 bases between. Input material: axillary lymph node tissue. This chain connects TRBV28 to TRBJ1-4; D remains unclear. The TCR was taken from a female donor with breast cancer. Some clones in this sample may be carry-over from other donors' samples. The CDR3, as DNA: TGTGCCAGCAGTAAACTGTTGTCTACTAATGAAAAACTGTTTTTT. This gives the protein CASSKLLSTNEKLFF.